The rows below give T cell receptor beta chains drawn from one sample of a study of blood T cell repertoires in COVID-19. Using immunoSEQ multiplex PCR, the repertoire was profiled, and TCRdb retains in-frame clones only, with some absent. In the table there are some 140,000 clones, roughly 89% of which are singletons. Sequencing was performed on peripheral blood. These receptors all come from a man aged 45 to 65 with active or convalescent COVID-19. The CDR3 runs from the conserved cysteine through the conserved F or W. Fields, in order: V gene, clone size, D gene, J gene, CDR3 DNA, CDR3 protein. A D gene is named only where the DNA matches it firmly. The size of a clone is reported for some rows only, either as once, few or many, or as a class for expanded clones.

v_gene: TRBV6-2/TRBV6-3
abundance: .
d_gene: TRBD2
j_gene: TRBJ2-5
CDR3nt: TGTGCCAGCAGTACCGGACTAGCGGGGGTAGAGACCCAGTACTTC
CDR3aa: CASSTGLAGVETQYF

v_gene: TRBV19
abundance: .
d_gene: TRBD1
j_gene: TRBJ1-1
CDR3nt: TGTGCCAGTAGTAGCCCCCCCGGGACAGGGGGGCTAAGAGCTGAAGCTTTCTTT
CDR3aa: CASSSPPGTGGLRAEAFF

v_gene: TRBV12-3/TRBV12-4
abundance: few
d_gene: TRBD1
j_gene: TRBJ2-5
CDR3nt: TGTGCCAGCAGTTGGACAGGGGGAGAGACCCAGTACTTC
CDR3aa: CASSWTGGETQYF

v_gene: TRBV5-6
abundance: once
d_gene: .
j_gene: TRBJ1-1
CDR3nt: TGTGCCAGCAGCCCCCGAGGGCTTGTGAACACTGAAGCTTTCTTT
CDR3aa: CASSPRGLVNTEAFF

v_gene: TRBV10-2
abundance: .
d_gene: TRBD1
j_gene: TRBJ1-5
CDR3nt: TGCGCCAGCAGTAAGACAGGGGAGCGGCCCCAGCATTTT
CDR3aa: CASSKTGERPQHF

v_gene: TRBV6-4
abundance: .
d_gene: TRBD2
j_gene: TRBJ2-5
CDR3nt: TGTGCCAGAGAGAGTCGGGCTAGCGGGGGGAGGGAGACCCAGTACTTC
CDR3aa: CARESRASGGRETQYF

v_gene: TRBV19
abundance: .
d_gene: .
j_gene: TRBJ2-7
CDR3nt: TGTGCCAGTAGTATAGGTCGTGCCTACGAGCAGTACTTC
CDR3aa: CASSIGRAYEQYF

v_gene: TRBV4-1
abundance: few
d_gene: .
j_gene: TRBJ1-5
CDR3nt: TGCGCCAGCAGCCAAGAACCGAAGAGATTCAGGGGCGGACAGCCCCAGCATTTT
CDR3aa: CASSQEPKRFRGGQPQHF

v_gene: TRBV11-2
abundance: .
d_gene: TRBD1
j_gene: TRBJ2-3
CDR3nt: TGTGCCAGCAGCTTAAGGGGACAGGGAAGCGATACGCAGTATTTT
CDR3aa: CASSLRGQGSDTQYF

v_gene: TRBV20-1
abundance: .
d_gene: TRBD1
j_gene: TRBJ2-3
CDR3nt: TGCAGTGCTAGTCACAGGGGGGGCACAGATACGCAGTATTTT
CDR3aa: CSASHRGGTDTQYF

v_gene: TRBV14
abundance: .
d_gene: .
j_gene: TRBJ1-3
CDR3nt: TGTGCCAGCAGCACAGGAAGACCAGGAAACACCATATATTTT
CDR3aa: CASSTGRPGNTIYF

v_gene: TRBV30
abundance: .
d_gene: TRBD2
j_gene: TRBJ2-3
CDR3nt: TGTGCCTCCGGTCCGTCGAGTGGGCGGGAGGACACAGATACGCAGTATTTT
CDR3aa: CASGPSSGREDTDTQYF

v_gene: TRBV7-2
abundance: .
d_gene: .
j_gene: TRBJ2-7
CDR3nt: TGTGCCAGCAGCTTAGCGCTGACAGGAGTCGGCGAGCAGTACTTC
CDR3aa: CASSLALTGVGEQYF

v_gene: TRBV5-1
abundance: .
d_gene: TRBD1
j_gene: TRBJ2-7
CDR3nt: TGCGCCAGCAGCGTAGGGGACAGGGCGGGCGAGCAGTACTTC
CDR3aa: CASSVGDRAGEQYF

v_gene: TRBV12-5
abundance: .
d_gene: .
j_gene: TRBJ1-1
CDR3nt: TGTGCTAGTGGTTTTTCAGGGAACACTGAAGCTTTCTTT
CDR3aa: CASGFSGNTEAFF

v_gene: TRBV2
abundance: .
d_gene: TRBD2
j_gene: TRBJ2-7
CDR3nt: TGTGCCAGCGGACTAGCGCCTTCCTACGAGCAGTACTTC
CDR3aa: CASGLAPSYEQYF

v_gene: TRBV19
abundance: .
d_gene: TRBD1
j_gene: TRBJ2-7
CDR3nt: TGTGCCAGTAGAAAGGGACAGGGAATTTCCTACGAGCAGTACTTC
CDR3aa: CASRKGQGISYEQYF

v_gene: TRBV24-1
abundance: .
d_gene: TRBD1
j_gene: TRBJ2-2
CDR3nt: TGTGCCACCAGTGAACTAGGGGGCGCGAACACCGGGGAGCTGTTTTTT
CDR3aa: CATSELGGANTGELFF

v_gene: TRBV19
abundance: .
d_gene: .
j_gene: TRBJ2-5
CDR3nt: TGTGCCAGTAGTATCTCAGACGGCGGCCGGTTTCGGGAGACCCAGTACTTC
CDR3aa: CASSISDGGRFRETQYF

v_gene: TRBV2
abundance: .
d_gene: .
j_gene: TRBJ1-6
CDR3nt: TGTGCCAGCAATTGGCTACGGGATTCACCCCTCCACTTT
CDR3aa: CASNWLRDSPLHF

v_gene: TRBV5-4
abundance: .
d_gene: TRBD2
j_gene: TRBJ2-3
CDR3nt: TGTGCCAGCAGCCGGAAACTAGCGGAAGATACGCAGTATTTT
CDR3aa: CASSRKLAEDTQYF

v_gene: TRBV24-1
abundance: .
d_gene: .
j_gene: TRBJ2-1
CDR3nt: TGTGCCACCAGTGATCCCGGGGTGGGTCAGCCGAGCTACAATGAGCAGTTCTTC
CDR3aa: CATSDPGVGQPSYNEQFF

v_gene: TRBV21-1
abundance: .
d_gene: .
j_gene: TRBJ2-7
CDR3nt: TGTGCCAGCCCACGGGACAGCACGACGTACTTC
CDR3aa: CASPRDSTTYF

v_gene: TRBV6-5
abundance: .
d_gene: TRBD2
j_gene: TRBJ2-7
CDR3nt: TGTGCCAGCAGTCTGGAGCGGGAGGCTTCCTACGAGCAGTACTTC
CDR3aa: CASSLEREASYEQYF